This is a list of T cell receptor beta chains from one sample in a study of shared clonotypes between healthy human individuals. Assay: immunoSEQ multiplex PCR; the TCRdb copy retains only in-frame clones and omits some. The data hold about 2 million clones, with over 85% observed a single time. Source material: naive CD4+ T cells sorted from blood. These receptors originate from a man aged 18 to 35 in good health. Both conserved end residues are part of each CDR3. D genes are given only for firm matches. Not every row has a clone size; where given, it reads once, few, many or a size class.

TRBJ2-5,NA,NA,TRBV7-8,CASSTAFRALQETQYF,TGTGCCAGCAGCACGGCTTTTCGGGCCCTCCAAGAGACCCAGTACTTC
TRBJ2-1,NA,NA,TRBV6-5,CATGRGLEQFF,TGTGCCACCGGGAGGGGGCTTGAGCAGTTCTTC
TRBJ1-6,NA,NA,TRBV28,CASSLIWSPLHF,TGTGCCAGCAGTTTGATTTGGTCACCCCTCCACTTT
TRBJ2-4,NA,NA,TRBV19,CASSSAGAAKNIQYF,TGTGCCAGTAGTAGCGCGGGGGCCGCCAAAAACATTCAGTACTTC
TRBJ2-5,NA,NA,TRBV11-3,CASSSGGETQYF,TGTGCCAGCAGTTCAGGGGGGGAGACCCAGTACTTC
TRBJ1-2,NA,NA,TRBV5-4,CASSLGAELYYGYTF,TGTGCCAGCAGCTTGGGGGCGGAACTGTACTATGGCTACACCTTC
TRBJ2-7,NA,NA,TRBV9,CASSVGGEQYF,TGTGCCAGCAGCGTAGGCGGCGAGCAGTACTTC
TRBJ1-1,NA,NA,TRBV10-3,CAIKTAANTEAFF,TGTGCCATCAAAACGGCTGCAAACACTGAAGCTTTCTTT
TRBJ2-5,NA,TRBD2,TRBV5-1,CASSLTGTSAETQYF,TGCGCCAGCAGCTTGACCGGGACTAGCGCGGAGACCCAGTACTTC
TRBJ1-4,once,TRBD1,TRBV19,CASSMQGQGATNEKLFF,TGTGCCAGTAGTATGCAAGGACAGGGGGCCACTAATGAAAAACTGTTTTTT
TRBJ1-2,once,NA,TRBV19,CASTTGQRRGYTF,TGTGCCAGTACCACGGGACAAAGGAGGGGCTACACCTTC
TRBJ2-5,NA,TRBD1,TRBV5-4,CASSPATGTETQYF,TGTGCCAGCAGCCCGGCGACAGGGACAGAGACCCAGTACTTC
TRBJ1-1,NA,TRBD1,TRBV29-1,CSVTQGTDTEAFF,TGCAGCGTCACACAGGGGACCGACACTGAAGCTTTCTTT
TRBJ2-3,NA,NA,TRBV5-8,CASQLAGADTQYF,TGTGCCAGCCAGCTAGCCGGTGCAGATACGCAGTATTTT